A selection of T cell receptor beta chains follows, all from one sample in a study of CD8 T cells in ankylosing spondylitis. Each CDR3 protein is one row after TCRdb ran MiXCR on the 5' RACE reads. Here the sample spans 15,000 to 20,000 distinct CDR3 sequences, 8% to 10% being singletons. The specimen sequenced was blood. All receptors come from a male donor with ankylosing spondylitis or in good health (not recorded which). The CDR3 runs from the conserved cysteine through the conserved F or W. The order of the fields is V gene, clone size, J gene, D gene, CDR3 DNA, CDR3 protein. D genes are given only for firm matches. The listing skips clone size in some rows; elsewhere it reads once, few, many or a size class.

>TRBV11-1|few|TRBJ1-1|-
TGTGCCAGCAGCTTAGTTCGCCGGTCCGGCGGTGAAGCTTTCTTT
CASSLVRRSGGEAFF
>TRBV6-2/TRBV6-3|many|TRBJ1-1|-
TGTGCCAGCAACCAGGCGCTGAACACTGAAGCTTTCTTT
CASNQALNTEAFF
>TRBV20-1|many|TRBJ2-3|-
TGCAGTGCTAGTGGCCGGGATACGCAGTATTTT
CSASGRDTQYF
>TRBV7-7|-|TRBJ2-2|-
TGTGCTAGCAGCTTAGCACGGGGCGGGACCGGGGAGCTGTTTTTT
CASSLARGGTGELFF
>TRBV4-3|-|TRBJ2-3|TRBD1
TGCGCCAGCAGCCAAGATGGGACAGCAAGCACAGATACGCAGTATTTT
CASSQDGTASTDTQYF
>TRBV5-1|many|TRBJ1-1|-
TGCGCCAGCAACGCCCTGACAAGGTGGGCCACTGAAGCTTTCTTT
CASNALTRWATEAFF
>TRBV5-1|few|TRBJ2-1|TRBD1
TGCGCCAGCGGATCCGGCGGGACAGGACCTTTATACAATGAGCAGTTCTTC
CASGSGGTGPLYNEQFF
>TRBV18|-|TRBJ2-7|-
TGTGCCAGCTCACCACCGTGGAACGGCTACGAGCAGTACTTC
CASSPPWNGYEQYF
>TRBV6-5|-|TRBJ1-4|-
TGTGCCAGCAACCGCCGGGCAGGGAGGGAAAAACTGTTTTTT
CASNRRAGREKLFF
>TRBV29-1|-|TRBJ1-2|-
TGCAGCGTTGAAGATTGGGTAGCCTCCTTGGGTGGCTACACCTTC
CSVEDWVASLGGYTF
>TRBV12-3/TRBV12-4|many|TRBJ2-5|-
TGTGCCAGCAGATCTGGACGGGAAGAGACCCAGTACTTC
CASRSGREETQYF
>TRBV3-1|few|TRBJ2-1|-
TGTGCCAGCAGCCAAGTGATAGGGGGAACCCAGTTCTTC
CASSQVIGGTQFF
>TRBV5-1|few|TRBJ2-2|-
TGCGCCAGCAGGGGAGGACAGGCCCGGAACACCGGGGAGCTGTTTTTT
CASRGGQARNTGELFF
>TRBV14|many|TRBJ1-1|-
TGTGCCAGCAGCCAAGCCATGGGGCCAAGGGCCTTT
CASSQAMGPRAF
>TRBV7-9|many|TRBJ2-5|TRBD1
TGTGCCAGCAGCCCAACCGGGACAGGGGGGCAAGAGACCCAGTACTTC
CASSPTGTGGQETQYF
>TRBV20-1|-|TRBJ2-5|TRBD1
TGCAGTGCTGGCCCGGGACAGCAAGAGACCCAGTACTTC
CSAGPGQQETQYF
>TRBV29-1|many|TRBJ2-3|-
TGCAGCGTCTCCGGGGGAGATACGCAGTATTTT
CSVSGGDTQYF
>TRBV5-1|many|TRBJ2-1|TRBD2
TGCGCCAGCAGCTTAGGACTAGCGTTTAATGAGCAGTTCTTC
CASSLGLAFNEQFF
>TRBV7-9|many|TRBJ2-3|TRBD2
TGTGCCAGCAGCCGTATAGCGGGAGACACAGATACGCAGTATTTT
CASSRIAGDTDTQYF
>TRBV29-1|many|TRBJ2-1|-
TGCAGCGTTGAGGGAGCCTACAATGAGCAGTTCTTC
CSVEGAYNEQFF
>TRBV3-1|-|TRBJ1-2|-
TGTGCCAGCAGCCAGAAACAGGGACCTAACTATGGCTACACCTTC
CASSQKQGPNYGYTF
>TRBV10-3|-|TRBJ2-2|-
TGTGCCATCAGTGACAGGTCATCGAACACCGGGGAGCTGTTTTTT
CAISDRSSNTGELFF
>TRBV6-4|many|TRBJ2-1|-
TGTGCCAGCAGCCCCTATATTGGCAATGAGCAGTTCTTC
CASSPYIGNEQFF
>TRBV6-5|many|TRBJ2-7|TRBD1
TGTGCCAGCAGTCGGAACCGGGACAGTCGATACGAGCAGTACTTC
CASSRNRDSRYEQYF
>TRBV5-1|few|TRBJ2-1|TRBD2
TGCGCCAGCAGTCAGGGACTAGCGGACTACAATGAGCAGTTCTTC
CASSQGLADYNEQFF
>TRBV7-3|-|TRBJ2-3|TRBD2
TGTGCCAGCAGCTTACTCCCCAAGGCTAGCGGGGACCTGGATACGCAGTATTTT
CASSLLPKASGDLDTQYF
>TRBV20-1|few|TRBJ1-5|TRBD1
TGCAGTGCTATACAGGGGGCGGGAGGTCAGCCCCAGCATTTT
CSAIQGAGGQPQHF
>TRBV12-3/TRBV12-4|medium-sized|TRBJ2-2|TRBD1
TGTGCCAGCAGCCCCGGGACAGGGGGCCTCGGGGAGCTGTTTTTT
CASSPGTGGLGELFF